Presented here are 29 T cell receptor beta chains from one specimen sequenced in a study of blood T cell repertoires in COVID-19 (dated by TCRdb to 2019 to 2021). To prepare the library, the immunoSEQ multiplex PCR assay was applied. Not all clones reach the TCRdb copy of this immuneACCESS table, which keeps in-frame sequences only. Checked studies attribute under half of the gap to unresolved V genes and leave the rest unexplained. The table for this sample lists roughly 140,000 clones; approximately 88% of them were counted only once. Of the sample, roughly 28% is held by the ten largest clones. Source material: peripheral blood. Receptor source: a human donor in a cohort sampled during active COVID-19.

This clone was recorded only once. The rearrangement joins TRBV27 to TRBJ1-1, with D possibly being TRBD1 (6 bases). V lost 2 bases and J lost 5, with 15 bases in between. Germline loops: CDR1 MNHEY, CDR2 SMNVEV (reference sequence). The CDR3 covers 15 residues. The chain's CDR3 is CASSLVGGAETEAFF. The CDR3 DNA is TGTGCCAGCAGTTTAGTTGGGGGCGCGGAGACTGAAGCTTTCTTT.

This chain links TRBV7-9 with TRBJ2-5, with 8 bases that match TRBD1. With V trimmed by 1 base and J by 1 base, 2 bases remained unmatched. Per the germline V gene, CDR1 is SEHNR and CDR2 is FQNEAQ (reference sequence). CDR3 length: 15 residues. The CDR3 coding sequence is TGTGCCAGCAGCTTAGACAGGGGGATCCAAGAGACCCAGTACTTC. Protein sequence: CASSLDRGIQETQYF.

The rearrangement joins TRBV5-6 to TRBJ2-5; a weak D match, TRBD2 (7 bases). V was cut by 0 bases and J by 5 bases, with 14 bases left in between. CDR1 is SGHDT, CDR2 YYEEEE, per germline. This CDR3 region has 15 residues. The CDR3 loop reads CASSLDGGPEETQYF. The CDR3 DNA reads TGTGCCAGCAGCTTGGACGGGGGGCCTGAGGAGACCCAGTACTTC.

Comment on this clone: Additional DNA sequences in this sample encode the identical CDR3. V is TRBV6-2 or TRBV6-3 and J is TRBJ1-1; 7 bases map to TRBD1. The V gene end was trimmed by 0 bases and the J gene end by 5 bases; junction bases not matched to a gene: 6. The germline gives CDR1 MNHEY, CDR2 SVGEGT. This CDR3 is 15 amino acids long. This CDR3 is CASSYSRGRKTEAFF. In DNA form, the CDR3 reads TGTGCCAGCAGTTACTCGAGGGGGCGTAAGACTGAAGCTTTCTTT.

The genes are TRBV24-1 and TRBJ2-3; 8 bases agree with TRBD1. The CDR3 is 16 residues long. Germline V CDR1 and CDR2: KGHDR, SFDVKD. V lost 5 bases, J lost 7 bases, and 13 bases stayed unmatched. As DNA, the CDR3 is TGTGCCACCAGTGGCCAAGGCCGGGCAGGGGGCAATACGCAGTATTTT. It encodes CATSGQGRAGGNTQYF.

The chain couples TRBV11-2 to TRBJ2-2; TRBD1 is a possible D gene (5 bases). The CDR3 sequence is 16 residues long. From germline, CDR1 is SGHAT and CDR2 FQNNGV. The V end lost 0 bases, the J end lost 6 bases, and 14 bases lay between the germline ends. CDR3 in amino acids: CASSLDPRRAAGELFF. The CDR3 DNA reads TGTGCCAGCAGCTTAGACCCCCGCAGGGCGGCCGGGGAGCTGTTTTTT.

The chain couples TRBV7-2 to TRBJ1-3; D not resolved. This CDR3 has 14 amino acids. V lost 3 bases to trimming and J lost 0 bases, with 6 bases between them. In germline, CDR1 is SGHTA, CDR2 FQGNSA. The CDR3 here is CASSFYSSGNTIYF. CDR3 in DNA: TGTGCCAGCAGCTTTTATAGCTCTGGAAACACCATATATTTT.

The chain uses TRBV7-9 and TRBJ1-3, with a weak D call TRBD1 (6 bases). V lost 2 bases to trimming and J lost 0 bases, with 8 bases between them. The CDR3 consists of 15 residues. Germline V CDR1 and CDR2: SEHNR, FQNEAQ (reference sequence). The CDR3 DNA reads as TGTGCCAGCAGCTTAAAGGGGGACTCTGGAAACACCATATATTTT. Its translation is CASSLKGDSGNTIYF.

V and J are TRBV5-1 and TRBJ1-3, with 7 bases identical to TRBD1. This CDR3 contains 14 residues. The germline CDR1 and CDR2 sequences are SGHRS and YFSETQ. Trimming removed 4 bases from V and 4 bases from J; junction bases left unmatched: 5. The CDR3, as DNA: TGCGCCAGCAGCCCGACAGGGAACGGAAACACCATATATTTT. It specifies CASSPTGNGNTIYF.

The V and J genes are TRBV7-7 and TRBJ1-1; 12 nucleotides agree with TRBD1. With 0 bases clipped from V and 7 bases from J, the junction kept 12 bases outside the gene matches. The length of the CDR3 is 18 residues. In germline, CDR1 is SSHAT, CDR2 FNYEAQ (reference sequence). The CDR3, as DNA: TGTGCCAGCAGCTTAGCGTACCGGGACAGGGGGCTCATGAGTGAAGCTTTCTTT. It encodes CASSLAYRDRGLMSEAFF.

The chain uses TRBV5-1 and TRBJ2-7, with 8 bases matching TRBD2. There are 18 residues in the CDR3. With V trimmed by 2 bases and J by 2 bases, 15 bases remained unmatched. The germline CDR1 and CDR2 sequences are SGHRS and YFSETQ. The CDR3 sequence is CASSFSSNGGASTYEQYF. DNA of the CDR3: TGCGCCAGCAGCTTCTCCTCTAACGGGGGGGCGTCTACCTACGAGCAGTACTTC.

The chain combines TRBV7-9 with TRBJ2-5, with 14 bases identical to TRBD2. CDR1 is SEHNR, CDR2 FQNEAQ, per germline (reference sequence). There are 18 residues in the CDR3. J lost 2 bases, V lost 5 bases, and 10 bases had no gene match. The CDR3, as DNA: TGTGCCAGCAGCCCCCGGACTAGCGGGGGGCTTAGACAAGAGACCCAGTACTTC. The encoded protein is CASSPRTSGGLRQETQYF. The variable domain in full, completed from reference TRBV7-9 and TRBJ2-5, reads DTGVSQNPRHKITKRGQNVTFRCDPISEHNRLYWYRQTLGQGPEFLTYFQNEAQLEKSRLLSDRFSAERPKGSFSTLEIQRTEQGDSAMYLCASSPRTSGGLRQETQYFGPGTRLLVL.

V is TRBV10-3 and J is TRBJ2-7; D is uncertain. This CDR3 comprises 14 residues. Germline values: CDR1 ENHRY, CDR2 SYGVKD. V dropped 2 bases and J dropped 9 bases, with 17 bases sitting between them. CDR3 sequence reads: CAISEQSAGNRQYF. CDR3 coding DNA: TGTGCCATCAGTGAGCAATCCGCCGGTAACAGGCAGTACTTC.

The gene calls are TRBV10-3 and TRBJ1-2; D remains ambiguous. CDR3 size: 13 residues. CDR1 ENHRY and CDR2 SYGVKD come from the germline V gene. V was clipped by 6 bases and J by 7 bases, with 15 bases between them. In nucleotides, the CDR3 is TGTGCCATCAGGACACCAGCGGGGTTTGGCTACACCTTC. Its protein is CAIRTPAGFGYTF.

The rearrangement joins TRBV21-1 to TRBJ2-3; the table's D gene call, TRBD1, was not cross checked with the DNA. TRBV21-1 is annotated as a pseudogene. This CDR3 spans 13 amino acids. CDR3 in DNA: TGTGCCAGCAGACAGCCGTTGGGAGATACGCAGTATTTT. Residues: CASRQPLGDTQYF.

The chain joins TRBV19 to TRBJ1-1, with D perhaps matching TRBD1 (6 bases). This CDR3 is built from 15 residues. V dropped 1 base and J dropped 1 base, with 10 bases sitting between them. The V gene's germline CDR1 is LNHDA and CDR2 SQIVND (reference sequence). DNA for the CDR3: TGTGCCAGTAGTATAGGGGCAGGGGCGAACACTGAAGCTTTCTTT. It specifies CASSIGAGANTEAFF.

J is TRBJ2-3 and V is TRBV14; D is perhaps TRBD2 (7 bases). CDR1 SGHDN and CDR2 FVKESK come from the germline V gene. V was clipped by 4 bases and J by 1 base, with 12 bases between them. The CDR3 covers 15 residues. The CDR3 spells CASSLLGGGTDTQYF. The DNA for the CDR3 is TGTGCCAGCAGCCTCTTAGGGGGGGGCACAGATACGCAGTATTTT. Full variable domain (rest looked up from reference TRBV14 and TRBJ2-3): EAGVTQFPSHSVIEKGQTVTLRCDPISGHDNLYWYRRVMGKEIKFLLHFVKESKQDESGMPNNRFLAERTGGTYSTLKVQPAELEDSGVYFCASSLLGGGTDTQYFGPGTRLTVL.

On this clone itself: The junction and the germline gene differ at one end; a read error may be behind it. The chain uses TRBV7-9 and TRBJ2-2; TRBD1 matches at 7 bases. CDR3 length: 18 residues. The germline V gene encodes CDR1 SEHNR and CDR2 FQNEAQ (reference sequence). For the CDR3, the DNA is TGTGCCAGCACCTTAACAAGTCTATGGACAGGAAACACCGGGGAGCTGTTTTTT. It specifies CASTLTSLWTGNTGELFF.

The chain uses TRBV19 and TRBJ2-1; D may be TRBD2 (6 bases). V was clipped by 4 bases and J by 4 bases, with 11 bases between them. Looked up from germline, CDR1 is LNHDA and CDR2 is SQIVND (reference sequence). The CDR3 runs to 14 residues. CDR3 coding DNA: TGTGCCAGTAGTAGCTGGGACTCTTACAATGAGCAGTTCTTC. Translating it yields CASSSWDSYNEQFF.

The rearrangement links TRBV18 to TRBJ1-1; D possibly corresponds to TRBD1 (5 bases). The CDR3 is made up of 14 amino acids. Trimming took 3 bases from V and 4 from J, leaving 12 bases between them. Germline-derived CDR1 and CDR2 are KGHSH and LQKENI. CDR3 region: CASSPGEGTTEAFF. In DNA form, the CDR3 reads TGTGCCAGCTCACCGGGGGAGGGTACCACTGAAGCTTTCTTT. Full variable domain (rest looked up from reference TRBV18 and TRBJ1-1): NAGVMQNPRHLVRRRGQEARLRCSPMKGHSHVYWYRQLPEEGLKFMVYLQKENIIDESGMPKERFSAEFPKEGPSILRIQQVVRGDSAAYFCASSPGEGTTEAFFGQGTRLTVV.

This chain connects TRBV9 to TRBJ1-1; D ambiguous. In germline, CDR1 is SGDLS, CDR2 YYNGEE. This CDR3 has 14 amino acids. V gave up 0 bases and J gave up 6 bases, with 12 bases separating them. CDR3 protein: CASSVGGTLAEAFF. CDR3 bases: TGTGCCAGCAGCGTAGGCGGCACGCTTGCTGAAGCTTTCTTT.

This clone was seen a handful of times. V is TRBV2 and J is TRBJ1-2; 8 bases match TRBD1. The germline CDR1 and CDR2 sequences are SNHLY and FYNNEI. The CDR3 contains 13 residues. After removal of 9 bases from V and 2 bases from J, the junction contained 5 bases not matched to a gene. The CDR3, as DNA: TGTGCCAGACTCAGGGGGCCGAACTATGGCTACACCTTC. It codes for CARLRGPNYGYTF. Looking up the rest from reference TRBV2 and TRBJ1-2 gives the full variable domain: EPEVTQTPSHQVTQMGQEVILRCVPISNHLYFYWYRQILGQKVEFLVSFYNNEISEKSEIFDDQFSVERPDGSNFTLKIRSTKLEDSAMYFCARLRGPNYGYTFGSGTRLTVV.

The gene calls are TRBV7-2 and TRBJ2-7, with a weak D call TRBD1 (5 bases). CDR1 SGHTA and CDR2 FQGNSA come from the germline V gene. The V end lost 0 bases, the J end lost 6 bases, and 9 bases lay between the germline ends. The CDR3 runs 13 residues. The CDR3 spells CASSLAPGREQYF. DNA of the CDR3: TGTGCCAGCAGCTTAGCGCCAGGGCGCGAGCAGTACTTC.

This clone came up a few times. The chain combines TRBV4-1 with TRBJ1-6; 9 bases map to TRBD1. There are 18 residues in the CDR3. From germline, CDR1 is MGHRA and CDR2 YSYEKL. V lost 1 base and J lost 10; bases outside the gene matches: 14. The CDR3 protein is CASSQGDLGQGYGSPLHF. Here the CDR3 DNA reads TGCGCCAGCAGCCAAGGCGACCTGGGACAGGGATATGGCTCACCCCTCCACTTT.

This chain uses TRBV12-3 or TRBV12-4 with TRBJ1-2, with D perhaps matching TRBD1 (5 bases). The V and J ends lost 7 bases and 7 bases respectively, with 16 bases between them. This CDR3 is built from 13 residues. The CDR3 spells CASTTAGRGGYTF. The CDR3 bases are TGTGCCAGCACCACGGCGGGGCGAGGTGGCTACACCTTC.

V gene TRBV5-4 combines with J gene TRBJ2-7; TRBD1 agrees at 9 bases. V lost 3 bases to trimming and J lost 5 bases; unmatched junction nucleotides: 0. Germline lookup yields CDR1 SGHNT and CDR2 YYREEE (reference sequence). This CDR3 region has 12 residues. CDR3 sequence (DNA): TGTGCCAGCAGCTGGACAGGGGACGAGCAGTACTTC. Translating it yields CASSWTGDEQYF. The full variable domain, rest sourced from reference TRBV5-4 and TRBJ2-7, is ETGVTQSPTHLIKTRGQQVTLRCSSQSGHNTVSWYQQALGQGPQFIFQYYREEENGRGNFPPRFSGLQFPNYSSELNVNALELDDSALYLCASSWTGDEQYFGPGTRLTVT.

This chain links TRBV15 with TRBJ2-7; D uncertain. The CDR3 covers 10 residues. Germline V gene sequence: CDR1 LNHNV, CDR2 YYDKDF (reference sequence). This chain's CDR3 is CVPGLYEQYF. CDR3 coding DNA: TGTGTCCCTGGGCTCTACGAGCAGTACTTC.

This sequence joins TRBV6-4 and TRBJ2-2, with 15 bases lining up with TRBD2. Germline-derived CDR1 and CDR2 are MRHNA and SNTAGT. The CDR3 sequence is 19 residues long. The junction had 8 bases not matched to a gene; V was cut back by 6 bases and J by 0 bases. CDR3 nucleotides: TGTGCCAGCAGGTGCTTCGGGACTAGCGGGGGGACGAACACCGGGGAGCTGTTTTTT. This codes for CASRCFGTSGGTNTGELFF.

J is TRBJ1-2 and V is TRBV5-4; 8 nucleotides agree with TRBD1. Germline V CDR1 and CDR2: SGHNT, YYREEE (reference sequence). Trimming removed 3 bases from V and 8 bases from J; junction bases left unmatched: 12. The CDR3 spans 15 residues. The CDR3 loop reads CASSSSSRDRKGYTF. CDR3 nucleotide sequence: TGTGCCAGCAGCTCGAGCAGTAGGGACAGGAAAGGCTACACCTTC. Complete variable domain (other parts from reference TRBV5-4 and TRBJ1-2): ETGVTQSPTHLIKTRGQQVTLRCSSQSGHNTVSWYQQALGQGPQFIFQYYREEENGRGNFPPRFSGLQFPNYSSELNVNALELDDSALYLCASSSSSRDRKGYTFGSGTRLTVV.